The rows below give T cell receptor beta chains drawn from one sample of a study of blood T cell repertoires in COVID-19. Some clones are missing from TCRdb's copy, which holds only in-frame ones; the method was immunoSEQ multiplex PCR. The sample has fewer than 250,000 clones; approximately 86% are singletons. Sequencing was performed on peripheral blood. All receptors come from a man younger than 45 with acute or convalescent COVID-19. Each CDR3 is given with its conserved first and last residue. D genes are given only for firm matches. Clone size, where shown, is once, few, many, or a class for clones that have expanded.

D,J,size,V,CDR3,DNA
TRBD1,TRBJ2-5,.,TRBV11-3,CASSPGTGSLRSETQYF,TGTGCCAGCAGCCCCGGGACAGGGTCGTTGCGGTCAGAGACCCAGTACTTC
.,TRBJ2-1,.,TRBV4-2,CASSLLSGGTLYNEQFF,TGTGCCAGCAGCCTCCTTTCAGGCGGGACCCTATACAATGAGCAGTTCTTC
TRBD2,TRBJ2-3,once,TRBV5-5,CASSFIAGGKDTQYF,TGTGCCAGCAGCTTCATAGCGGGGGGAAAAGATACGCAGTATTTT
TRBD1,TRBJ2-1,.,TRBV2,CASAPGQGSEQFF,TGTGCCAGCGCGCCGGGACAGGGGAGTGAGCAGTTCTTC
.,TRBJ1-2,.,TRBV7-6,CASSLGPLYGYTF,TGTGCCAGCAGCCTGGGCCCCCTCTATGGCTACACCTTC
TRBD2,TRBJ2-1,.,TRBV5-4,CASSLGLAGSYNEQFF,TGTGCCAGCAGCTTAGGACTAGCGGGATCCTACAATGAGCAGTTCTTC
TRBD1,TRBJ2-7,.,TRBV6-5,CASRGWGQGSYEQYF,TGTGCCAGCAGGGGGTGGGGACAGGGCTCCTACGAGCAGTACTTC
.,TRBJ2-1,.,TRBV18,CASSPKRDSYNEQFF,TGTGCCAGCTCACCAAAACGGGACTCCTACAATGAGCAGTTCTTC
TRBD1,TRBJ2-6,.,TRBV9,CASSVATGRLVPGANVLTF,TGTGCCAGCAGCGTAGCGACAGGGCGTTTGGTACCTGGGGCCAACGTCCTGACTTTC
TRBD2,TRBJ2-1,.,TRBV5-4,CASSLVAGGNNEQFF,TGTGCCAGCAGCTTGGTTGCGGGAGGCAACAATGAGCAGTTCTTC
.,TRBJ1-5,.,TRBV2,CASSELALYSNQPQHF,TGTGCCAGCAGTGAACTAGCACTCTATAGCAATCAGCCCCAGCATTTT
TRBD2,TRBJ2-2,.,TRBV4-1,CASSQGLAGVYTGELFF,TGCGCCAGCAGCCAGGGACTAGCGGGAGTTTACACCGGGGAGCTGTTTTTT
.,TRBJ1-4,.,TRBV19,CASSTGRRGLFF,TGTGCCAGTAGTACGGGCCGCCGGGGACTGTTTTTT
.,TRBJ2-7,.,TRBV18,CASSKTGTSTYEQYF,TGTGCCAGCTCTAAGACCGGGACAAGCACCTACGAGCAGTACTTC
.,TRBJ2-4,.,TRBV4-2,CASSTITQAPGIQYF,TGTGCCAGCAGCACAATCACTCAGGCCCCAGGGATTCAGTACTTC
.,TRBJ1-2,.,TRBV27,CASRSLDRPNYGYTF,TGTGCCAGCAGAAGCTTGGACAGACCTAACTATGGCTACACCTTC
.,TRBJ1-6,.,TRBV29-1,CSVRKGYNSPLHF,TGCAGCGTTCGCAAGGGGTATAATTCACCCCTCCACTTT
TRBD1,TRBJ1-1,.,TRBV18,CASSLTGRYTEAFF,TGTGCCAGCTCCTTGACAGGGAGATACACTGAAGCTTTCTTT
TRBD1,TRBJ1-6,.,TRBV28,CASSLGTGSSPLHF,TGTGCCAGCAGTTTGGGGACAGGGAGTTCACCCCTCCACTTT
TRBD1,TRBJ2-4,.,TRBV29-1,CSASIGTGGSFDKNIQYF,TGCAGCGCCTCAATCGGGACAGGGGGTTCTTTCGACAAAAACATTCAGTACTTC
TRBD1,TRBJ1-1,.,TRBV18,CASSPPTGFDTEAFF,TGTGCCAGCTCACCTCCGACAGGGTTCGACACTGAAGCTTTCTTT
.,TRBJ2-6,.,TRBV28,CASRIESGANVLTF,TGTGCCAGCAGAATAGAGTCTGGGGCCAACGTCCTGACTTTC
TRBD1,TRBJ1-2,.,TRBV28,CASRLTGVYGYTF,TGTGCCAGCCGACTGACAGGGGTCTATGGCTACACCTTC
.,TRBJ1-5,.,TRBV6-5,CASSWGGSQPQHF,TGTGCCAGCAGCTGGGGAGGGAGTCAGCCCCAGCATTTT
.,TRBJ2-7,.,TRBV10-2,CASSDRDEQYF,TGCGCCAGCAGTGACAGGGACGAGCAGTACTTC
.,TRBJ2-1,.,TRBV28,CASSFPFFWGSSAYNEQFF,TGTGCCAGCAGTTTTCCTTTTTTCTGGGGCAGTTCTGCGTACAATGAGCAGTTCTTC
TRBD1,TRBJ1-1,.,TRBV18,CASSPGQDTEAFF,TGTGCCAGCTCACCCGGACAGGACACTGAAGCTTTCTTT
.,TRBJ2-3,.,TRBV24-1,CATSDRSGRQSVPSTDTQYF,TGTGCCACCAGTGACCGCTCCGGTAGACAATCTGTCCCTAGCACAGATACGCAGTATTTT
.,TRBJ1-1,.,TRBV6-1,CASSENRGTEAFF,TGTGCCAGCAGTGAAAATAGGGGCACTGAAGCTTTCTTT
TRBD2,TRBJ2-2,.,TRBV2,CAGQTSANTGELFF,TGTGCCGGACAGACTAGCGCGAACACCGGGGAGCTGTTTTTT
TRBD1,TRBJ2-5,.,TRBV5-6,CASSRDRQETQYF,TGTGCCAGCAGCAGGGACAGACAAGAGACCCAGTACTTC
.,TRBJ1-1,once,TRBV6-6,CASRRMYGGGLSAEAFF,TGTGCCAGCAGACGAATGTATGGGGGGGGCCTGAGTGCTGAAGCTTTCTTT
TRBD1,TRBJ2-1,.,TRBV5-1,CASSPRRGTGGPSSYNEQFF,TGCGCCAGCAGCCCTAGGAGGGGGACAGGGGGTCCCAGCTCCTACAATGAGCAGTTCTTC
.,TRBJ2-7,.,TRBV6-1,CASSERTPSYEQYF,TGTGCCAGCAGTGAAAGGACACCCTCCTACGAGCAGTACTTC
TRBD1,TRBJ1-4,.,TRBV6-5,CASSRQGNEKLFF,TGTGCCAGCAGCCGACAGGGTAACGAAAAACTGTTTTTT
TRBD1,TRBJ2-2,.,TRBV6-5,CASSPGTGYTGELFF,TGTGCCAGCAGTCCCGGGACAGGATACACCGGGGAGCTGTTTTTT
.,TRBJ2-3,.,TRBV10-2,CASRGQIYTDTQYF,TGCGCCAGCAGAGGACAAATCTACACAGATACGCAGTATTTT
TRBD1,TRBJ1-5,.,TRBV27,CASSFRSKRRDRGGSINQPQHF,TGTGCCAGCAGTTTTAGAAGTAAGCGAAGGGACAGGGGAGGGTCCATCAATCAGCCCCAGCATTTT
TRBD2,TRBJ2-7,.,TRBV28,CASKTGGNSYEQYF,TGTGCCAGTAAAACCGGGGGGAACTCCTACGAGCAGTACTTC
.,TRBJ2-4,.,TRBV4-2,CASSHGTGSVKNIQYF,TGTGCCAGCAGCCATGGAACAGGGTCTGTCAAAAACATTCAGTACTTC
TRBD1,TRBJ2-4,.,TRBV4-1,CASSQPGQGIQYF,TGCGCCAGCAGCCAACCGGGACAGGGCATTCAGTACTTC
TRBD1,TRBJ1-5,.,TRBV27,CASSPDRVYNQPQHF,TGTGCCAGCAGTCCGGACAGGGTATACAATCAGCCCCAGCATTTT
TRBD2,TRBJ2-4,.,TRBV3-1/TRBV3-2,CASSHFPGGSGLKNIQYF,TGTGCCAGCAGCCACTTCCCCGGGGGGTCCGGGCTAAAAAACATTCAGTACTTC
TRBD1,TRBJ1-2,.,TRBV28,CASNTPYDRVRYGYTF,TGTGCCAGCAACACGCCCTATGACAGGGTGCGCTATGGCTACACCTTC
TRBD2,TRBJ2-7,few,TRBV5-6,CASSLSGINEQYF,TGTGCCAGCAGCCTTAGCGGGATCAACGAGCAGTACTTC
TRBD1,TRBJ1-3,.,TRBV19,CASSYRRDRVSGNTIYF,TGTGCCAGTAGTTATCGCCGGGACAGGGTTTCTGGAAACACCATATATTTT
.,TRBJ1-2,.,TRBV30,CAWSVKGVYGYTF,TGTGCCTGGAGTGTCAAAGGGGTCTATGGCTACACCTTC
.,TRBJ1-5,few,TRBV15,CATSRVGRAYSNQPQHF,TGTGCCACCAGCAGAGTAGGTAGAGCGTATAGCAATCAGCCCCAGCATTTT
.,TRBJ1-1,.,TRBV3-1/TRBV3-2,CASSQTAQGVEAFF,TGTGCCAGCAGCCAAACAGCCCAAGGGGTCGAAGCTTTCTTT
.,TRBJ1-5,.,TRBV4-2,CASSHEFRQDSNQPQHF,TGTGCCAGCAGCCACGAATTTCGACAGGATAGCAATCAGCCCCAGCATTTT
TRBD1,TRBJ1-6,.,TRBV5-1,CASSLSGQGRSPLHF,TGCGCCAGCAGCTTGTCGGGACAGGGGAGGTCTCCCCTCCACTTT
.,TRBJ1-2,.,TRBV15,CATSREQGTGYTF,TGTGCCACCAGCAGAGAACAGGGTACTGGCTACACCTTC
.,TRBJ2-1,.,TRBV3-1/TRBV3-2,CASSQDRGLGGQFF,TGTGCCAGCAGCCAAGATAGAGGCCTCGGGGGACAGTTCTTC
.,TRBJ2-1,.,TRBV4-1,CASSQAGLGYNEQFF,TGCGCCAGCAGCCAAGCGGGACTGGGATACAATGAGCAGTTCTTC
TRBD1,TRBJ2-7,.,TRBV27,CASRTGTGNEQYF,TGTGCCAGCAGGACCGGGACAGGGAACGAGCAGTACTTC
.,TRBJ1-2,.,TRBV28,CATPREVGGRKGYTF,TGTGCCACCCCGCGGGAGGTTGGGGGGCGCAAAGGCTACACCTTC
.,TRBJ2-7,.,TRBV9,CASSVRAGTGYEQYF,TGTGCCAGCAGCGTACGGGCGGGGACTGGCTACGAGCAGTACTTC
.,TRBJ1-2,.,TRBV6-5,CASSYGMGGYGYTF,TGTGCCAGCAGTTACGGCATGGGAGGCTATGGCTACACCTTC
.,TRBJ1-3,.,TRBV7-9,CASSDRGPSGNTIYF,TGTGCCAGCAGCGATCGGGGTCCCTCTGGAAACACCATATATTTT
.,TRBJ2-2,.,TRBV6-1,CASSVNRVSGTGELFF,TGTGCCAGCAGTGTAAACAGGGTTTCGGGCACCGGGGAGCTGTTTTTT